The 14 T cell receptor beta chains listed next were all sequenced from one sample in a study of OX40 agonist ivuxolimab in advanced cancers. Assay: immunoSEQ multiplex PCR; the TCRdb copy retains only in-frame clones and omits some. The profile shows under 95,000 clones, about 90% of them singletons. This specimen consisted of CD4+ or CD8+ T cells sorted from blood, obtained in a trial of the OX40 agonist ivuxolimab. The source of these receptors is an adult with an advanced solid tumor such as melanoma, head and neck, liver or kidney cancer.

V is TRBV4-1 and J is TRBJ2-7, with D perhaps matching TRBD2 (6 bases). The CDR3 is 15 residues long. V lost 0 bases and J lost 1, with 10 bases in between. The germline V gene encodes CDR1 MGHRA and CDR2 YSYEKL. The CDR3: CASSQDLGGSYEQYF. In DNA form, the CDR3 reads TGCGCCAGCAGCCAAGATTTGGGAGGTTCCTACGAGCAGTACTTC.

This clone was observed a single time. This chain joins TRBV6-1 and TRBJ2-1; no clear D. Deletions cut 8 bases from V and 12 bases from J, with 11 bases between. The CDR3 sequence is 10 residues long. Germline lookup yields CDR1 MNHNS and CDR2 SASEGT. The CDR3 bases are TGTGCCAGCGACCCGGGCGCGCAGTTCTTC. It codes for CASDPGAQFF.

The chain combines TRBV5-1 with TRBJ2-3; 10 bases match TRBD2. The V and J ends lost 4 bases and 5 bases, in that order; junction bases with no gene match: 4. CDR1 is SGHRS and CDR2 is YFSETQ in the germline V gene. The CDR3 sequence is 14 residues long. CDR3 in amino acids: CASSLAGVIDTQYF. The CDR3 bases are TGCGCCAGCAGCCTAGCGGGAGTGATAGATACGCAGTATTTT. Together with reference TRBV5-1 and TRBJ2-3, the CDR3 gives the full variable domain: KAGVTQTPRYLIKTRGQQVTLSCSPISGHRSVSWYQQTPGQGLQFLFEYFSETQRNKGNFPGRFSGRQFSNSRSEMNVSTLELGDSALYLCASSLAGVIDTQYFGPGTRLTVL.

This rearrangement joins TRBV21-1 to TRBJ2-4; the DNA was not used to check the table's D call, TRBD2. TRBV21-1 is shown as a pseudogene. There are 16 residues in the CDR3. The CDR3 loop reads CASSKKREGPKNIQYF. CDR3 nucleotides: TGTGCCAGCAGCAAAAAGCGGGAGGGCCCCAAAAACATTCAGTACTTC.

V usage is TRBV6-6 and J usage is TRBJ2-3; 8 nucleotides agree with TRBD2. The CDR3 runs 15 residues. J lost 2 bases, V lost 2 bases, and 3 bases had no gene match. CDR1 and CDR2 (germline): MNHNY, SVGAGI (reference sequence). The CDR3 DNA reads TGTGCCAGCAGTTACGGGACTAGGTCCACAGATACGCAGTATTTT. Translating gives CASSYGTRSTDTQYF.

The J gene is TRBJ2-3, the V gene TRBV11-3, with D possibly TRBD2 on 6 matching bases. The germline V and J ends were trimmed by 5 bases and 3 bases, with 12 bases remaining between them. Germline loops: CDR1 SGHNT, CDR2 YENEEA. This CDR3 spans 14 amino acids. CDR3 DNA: TGTGCCAGCAGCCCGGGACTTCTAACAGATACGCAGTATTTT. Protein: CASSPGLLTDTQYF. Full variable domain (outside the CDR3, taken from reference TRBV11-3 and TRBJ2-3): EAGVVQSPRYKIIEKKQPVAFWCNPISGHNTLYWYLQNLGQGPELLIRYENEEAVDDSQLPKDRFSAERLKGVDSTLKIQPAELGDSAVYLCASSPGLLTDTQYFGPGTRLTVL.

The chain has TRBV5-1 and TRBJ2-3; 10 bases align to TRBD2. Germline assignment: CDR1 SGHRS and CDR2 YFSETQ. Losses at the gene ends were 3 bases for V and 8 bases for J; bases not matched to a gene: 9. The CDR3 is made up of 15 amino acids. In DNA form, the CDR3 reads TGCGCCAGCAGCTCCTCCGGGACTAGCGTCGGTACGCAGTATTTT. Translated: CASSSSGTSVGTQYF. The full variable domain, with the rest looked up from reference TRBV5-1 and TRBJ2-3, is KAGVTQTPRYLIKTRGQQVTLSCSPISGHRSVSWYQQTPGQGLQFLFEYFSETQRNKGNFPGRFSGRQFSNSRSEMNVSTLELGDSALYLCASSSSGTSVGTQYFGPGTRLTVL.

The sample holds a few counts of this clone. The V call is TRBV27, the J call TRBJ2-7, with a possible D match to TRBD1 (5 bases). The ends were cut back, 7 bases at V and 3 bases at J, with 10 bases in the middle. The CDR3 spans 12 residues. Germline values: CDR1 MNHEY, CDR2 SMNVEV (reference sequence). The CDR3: CASTGRGYEQYF. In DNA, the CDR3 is TGTGCCAGCACAGGAAGGGGCTACGAGCAGTACTTC.

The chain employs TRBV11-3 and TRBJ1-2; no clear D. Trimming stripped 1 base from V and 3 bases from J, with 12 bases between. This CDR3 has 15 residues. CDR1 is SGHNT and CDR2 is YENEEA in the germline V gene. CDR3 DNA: TGTGCCAGCAGCTTAGGCAAGGGCCCTTACTATGGCTACACCTTC. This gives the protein CASSLGKGPYYGYTF.

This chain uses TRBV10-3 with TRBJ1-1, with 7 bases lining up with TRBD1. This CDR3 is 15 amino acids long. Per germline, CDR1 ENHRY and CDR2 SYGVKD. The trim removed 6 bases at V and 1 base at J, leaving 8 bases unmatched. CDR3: CAIRERTGRNTEAFF. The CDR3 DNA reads TGTGCCATCAGGGAAAGGACAGGCCGGAACACTGAAGCTTTCTTT.

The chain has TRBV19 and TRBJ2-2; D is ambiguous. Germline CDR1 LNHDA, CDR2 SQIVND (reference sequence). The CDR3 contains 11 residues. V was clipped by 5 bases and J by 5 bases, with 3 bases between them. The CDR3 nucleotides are TGTGCCAGTAGTTTTACCGGGGAGCTGTTTTTT. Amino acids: CASSFTGELFF.

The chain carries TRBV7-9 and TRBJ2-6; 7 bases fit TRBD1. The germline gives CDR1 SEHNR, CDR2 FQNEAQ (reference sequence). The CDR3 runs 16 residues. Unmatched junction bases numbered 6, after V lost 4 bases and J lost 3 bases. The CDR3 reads CASSYPQGDGANVLTF. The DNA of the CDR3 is TGTGCCAGCAGCTACCCCCAGGGGGATGGGGCCAACGTCCTGACTTTC.

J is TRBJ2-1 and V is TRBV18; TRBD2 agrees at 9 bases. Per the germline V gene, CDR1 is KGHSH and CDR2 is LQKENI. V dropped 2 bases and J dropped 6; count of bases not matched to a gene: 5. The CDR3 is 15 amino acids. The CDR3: CASSPGAGGPNEQFF. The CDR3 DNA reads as TGTGCCAGCTCACCAGGGGCGGGAGGGCCCAATGAGCAGTTCTTC.

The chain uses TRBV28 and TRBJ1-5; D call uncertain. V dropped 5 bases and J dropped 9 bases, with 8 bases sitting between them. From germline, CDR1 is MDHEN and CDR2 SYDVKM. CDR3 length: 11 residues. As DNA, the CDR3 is TGTGCCAGCAGTCCCACGGGGCCCCAGCATTTT. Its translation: CASSPTGPQHF.